These 20 T cell receptor beta chains were sequenced from one sample in a study of read filtering for tumor transcriptome and immune sequencing. Molecular barcoded adaptors covering alpha/delta and beta/gamma chains were used on about 0.4 ug RNA. MiXCR, run by TCRdb on the reads, gives a single entry per CDR3 protein. The sample has about 62,000 distinct CDR3 sequences, 15% to 20% seen once. The sequencing input was a population of CD138-negative cells sorted from bone marrow. These receptors all come from a donor at least 40 years old with multiple myeloma.

This clonotype was seen ten or more times. The chain combines TRBV19 with TRBJ1-5, with unresolved D. V lost 5 bases and J lost 9, with 17 bases in between. CDR3 length equals 14 residues. The V gene's germline CDR1 is LNHDA and CDR2 SQIVND (reference sequence). The CDR3 bases are TGTGCCAGTAGTCACCAGGCCGGGTCGGGGCCCCAGCATTTT. Translation gives CASSHQAGSGPQHF.

The table lists this clonotype with many counts. The CDR3 nucleotides read TGCAGTGCTAGAGACCCGGGACAGGGGAATTCACCCCTCCACTTT. Translation: CSARDPGQGNSPLHF. The chain has TRBV20-1 and TRBJ1-6, with 10 bases matching TRBD1. Germline V gene sequence: CDR1 DFQATT, CDR2 SNEGSKA (reference sequence). V shed 0 bases and J 7 bases; nucleotides not matched to a gene: 3. The CDR3 contains 15 residues.

The V call is TRBV19, the J call TRBJ2-7; D may be TRBD1 (7 bases). Per germline, CDR1 LNHDA and CDR2 SQIVND (reference sequence). Trimming stripped 9 bases from V and 2 bases from J, with 11 bases between. The CDR3 loop spans 12 amino acids. CDR3 bases: TGTGCCAGCCGCGGGACAGCCTACGAGCAGTACTTC. This codes for CASRGTAYEQYF.

On this clonotype: This sequence may be a read error, since a much larger clone differs from it by one base. The chain uses TRBV6-5 and TRBJ2-3; D call uncertain. Germline V gives CDR1 MNHEY, CDR2 SVGAGI. The CDR3 is 14 residues long. V lost 6 bases to trimming and J lost 4 bases, with 14 bases between them. CDR3 bases: TGTGCCAGCAGCCCTAACCATCTCCCAGATACGCAGTATTTT. Its protein product is CASSPNHLPDTQYF.

This clonotype was detected many times. CDR3 sequence reads: CASSFTGGAETQYF. The CDR3 coding sequence is TGTGCCAGCAGTTTTACAGGGGGAGCGGAGACCCAGTACTTC. This chain connects TRBV28 to TRBJ2-5; 8 bases match TRBD1. This CDR3 region has 14 residues. Per germline, CDR1 MDHEN and CDR2 SYDVKM. V shed 3 bases and J 5 bases; nucleotides not matched to a gene: 5.

There are many counts of this clonotype. This sequence joins TRBV24-1 and TRBJ2-5; possibly TRBD1 for D (6 bases). Germline V gene lookup returns CDR1 KGHDR and CDR2 SFDVKD. CDR3 length: 13 residues. V was trimmed by 5 bases and J by 5 bases, leaving 11 bases between them. The CDR3 here is CATSGTGWETQYF. Written as DNA, the CDR3 is TGTGCCACCAGTGGAACAGGGTGGGAGACCCAGTACTTC.

Concerning this clonotype: A much larger clone differs by one base, so this may be a read error. The chain links TRBV20-1 to TRBJ2-1; 11 bases match TRBD2. Germline-derived CDR1 and CDR2 are DFQATT and SNEGSKA (reference sequence). The CDR3 has 14 amino acids. CDR3 bases: TGCAGTGCTAGACTAGCGGGGGGCTACAATGAGCTGTTCTTC. This codes for CSARLAGGYNELFF.

This clonotype was seen many times. The gene calls are TRBV29-1 and TRBJ2-1; 9 bases map to TRBD2. V dropped 7 bases and J dropped 4; count of bases not matched to a gene: 11. This CDR3 contains 15 residues. Germline lookup yields CDR1 SQVTM and CDR2 ANQGSEA. The CDR3 nucleotides are TGCAGCGGGGGTGAGCTAGCGGGGATGTACAATGAGCAGTTCTTC. The encoded protein is CSGGELAGMYNEQFF.

On this clonotype itself: The CDR3 does not end in the conserved phenylalanine or tryptophan, so this is likely a read error. The V gene is TRBV4-1, the J gene TRBJ2-4; D remains unclear. The CDR3 is 13 amino acids. Germline loops: CDR1 MGHRA, CDR2 YSYEKL. Trimming took off 1 base at V and 9 bases at J, with 10 bases between the two ends. The CDR3, as DNA: TGCGCCAGCAGCCAAGTTGAGAGATCCATTCAGTACCTC. Its translation is CASSQVERSIQYL.

This clonotype is medium-sized (0.01 to 0.1%). The V call is TRBV10-1, the J call TRBJ2-1, with a weak D call TRBD1 (6 bases). The V end lost 6 bases, the J end lost 2 bases, and 17 bases lay between the germline ends. Per the germline V gene, CDR1 is WNHNN and CDR2 is SYGVQD (reference sequence). This CDR3 contains 16 residues. CDR3 nucleotides: TGCGCCAGCAGCGCGGACAGTATTATGACCTACAATGAGCAGTTCTTC. It is translated as CASSADSIMTYNEQFF.

This clonotype was detected many times. The rearrangement joins TRBV19 to TRBJ2-1, with 14 bases fitting TRBD2. V lost 6 bases, J lost 9 bases, and 13 bases stayed unmatched. Germline CDR1 is LNHDA and CDR2 is SQIVND (reference sequence). This CDR3 region has 17 residues. CDR3 nucleotides: TGTGCCAGTAGGACAGGGGGGGGACTAGCGGGAGTAGGTGAGCAGTTCTTC. Translated: CASRTGGGLAGVGEQFF.

This clonotype was detected a few times. The gene calls are TRBV11-2 and TRBJ2-5; D not resolved. V was shortened by 1 base and J by 4 bases, with 7 bases between the two germline ends. The germline V gene has CDR1 SGHAT and CDR2 FQNNGV. The CDR3 is 13 amino acids. CDR3 amino acids: CASSLVGLETQYF. DNA of the CDR3: TGTGCCAGCAGCTTAGTCGGGTTAGAGACCCAGTACTTC.

In its sample, this clonotype was seen many times. This chain connects TRBV5-1 to TRBJ2-5; D call uncertain. Germline CDR1 and CDR2: SGHRS and YFSETQ. V was pared by 0 bases and J by 6 bases, with 9 bases between. This CDR3 spans 13 amino acids. In nucleotides, the CDR3 is TGCGCCAGCAGCTTGGACAGACGACAGACCCAGTACTTC. Translation: CASSLDRRQTQYF.

This clonotype was observed many times. J is TRBJ2-1 and V is TRBV7-9; no clear D. CDR3 length equals 13 residues. V was shortened by 4 bases and J by 3 bases, with 7 bases between the two germline ends. Germline-derived CDR1 and CDR2 are SEHNR and FQNEAQ (reference sequence). CDR3: CASSYAIYNEQFF. CDR3 in DNA: TGTGCCAGCAGCTACGCTATCTACAATGAGCAGTTCTTC.

Comment on this clonotype: At one end, the junction sequence differs from germline, possibly due to a read error. The chain's CDR3 is CACSRVEETQYF. The CDR3 coding sequence is TGTGCCTGCAGCAGGGTTGAAGAGACCCAGTACTTC. The chain combines TRBV6-1 with TRBJ2-5, with D possibly TRBD1 on 5 matching bases. This CDR3 contains 12 residues. From germline, CDR1 is MNHNS and CDR2 SASEGT.

This clonotype occurred many times. This sequence joins TRBV7-8 and TRBJ1-1; D is perhaps TRBD1 (6 bases). The CDR3 is 15 amino acids. The V end lost 5 bases, the J end lost 5 bases, and 18 bases lay between the germline ends. Germline lookup yields CDR1 SGHVS and CDR2 FQNEAQ. CDR3 sequence (DNA): TGTGCCAGCAGCCCTTTGGGGGGCCTGACGACTGAAGCTTTCTTT. This codes for CASSPLGGLTTEAFF.

This clonotype has at least ten counts. The V and J genes are TRBV12-3 or TRBV12-4 and TRBJ2-7; D tentatively fits TRBD1 or TRBD2 (5 bases each). V was pared by 5 bases and J by 0 bases, with 14 bases between. This CDR3 has 15 residues. The CDR3 DNA is TGTGCCAGCAGTATTGGGGGTGCGAGCTCCTACGAGCAGTACTTC. It codes for CASSIGGASSYEQYF.

With regard to this clonotype: A much more abundant neighbour one base away suggests this may be a read error. The rearrangement joins TRBV4-1 to TRBJ2-1, with D possibly TRBD1 on 5 matching bases. V dropped 2 bases and J dropped 9 bases, with 11 bases sitting between them. Looked up from germline, CDR1 is MGHRA and CDR2 is YSYEKL. This CDR3 has 13 amino acids. In DNA form, the CDR3 reads TGCGCCAGCAGCCAAACCCAGGGCAGTGAGCAGTTCTTC. Translating it yields CASSQTQGSEQFF.

Regarding this clonotype: The junction shows a germline mismatch at one end, possibly a read error. The V call is TRBV3-1, the J call TRBJ2-5; perhaps TRBD1 as D (5 bases). In germline, CDR1 is LGHDT, CDR2 YNNKEL (reference sequence). The CDR3 loop spans 15 amino acids. The CDR3: CAISPRQTYQETQYF. The CDR3 DNA reads as TGTGCCATCAGCCCGCGACAGACGTACCAAGAGACCCAGTACTTC.

At least ten counts were recorded for this clonotype. The genes are TRBV4-1 and TRBJ2-5; maybe TRBD2 (6 bases). CDR1 is MGHRA, CDR2 YSYEKL, per germline. The CDR3 runs 15 residues. With 2 bases removed from V and 5 bases from J, the gap between germline ends came to 15 bases. The CDR3 nucleotides are TGCGCCAGCAGCCAACCAACAGGAGGGGAGGAGACCCAGTACTTC. It yields the protein CASSQPTGGEETQYF.